These 15 T cell receptor beta chains share one sample of origin, sequenced in a study of T cells after yellow fever vaccination. TCRdb ran MiXCR on the 5' RACE reads and lists one entry per CDR3 protein. The data hold just over 300,000 distinct CDR3 sequences, with roughly 4% observed a single time. Sequencing used PBMCs, obtained on the day of the yellow fever booster vaccination. The receptors stem from a man aged 18 to 29 who received the YFV17D yellow fever vaccine.

There are a few counts of this clonotype. CDR3 coding DNA: TGCAGTGCCTCGGTCCCCAGCACAGATACGCAGTATTTT. Encoded protein: CSASVPSTDTQYF. The chain has TRBV20-1 and TRBJ2-3, with D hard to call. Per germline, CDR1 DFQATT and CDR2 SNEGSKA (reference sequence). Trimming pared 6 bases from V and 0 bases from J, leaving 10 bases between. The CDR3 is 13 residues long.

This clonotype was seen many times. V and J are TRBV20-1 and TRBJ2-3; possible D gene TRBD2, 6 bases. V lost 3 bases, J lost 6 bases, and 19 bases lay in between. Germline assignment: CDR1 DFQATT and CDR2 SNEGSKA (reference sequence). The CDR3 is 15 residues long. The CDR3 reads CSARPRDFRSDTQYF. In nucleotides, the CDR3 is TGCAGTGCTAGGCCCCGGGACTTCCGATCGGATACGCAGTATTTT.

This clonotype was seen repeatedly, ten times or more. This rearrangement joins TRBV7-2 to TRBJ2-6, with 7 bases identical to TRBD1. CDR3 length equals 15 residues. The ends lost 5 bases at V and 2 bases at J; junction bases unmatched: 3. The V gene's germline CDR1 is SGHTA and CDR2 FQGNSA. The CDR3 sequence: CASSDRVAGANVLTF. The CDR3 DNA sequence: TGTGCCAGCAGCGACAGGGTGGCTGGGGCCAACGTCCTGACTTTC.

This chain uses TRBV27 with TRBJ1-2, with 9 bases lining up with TRBD1. The CDR3 is made up of 16 amino acids. With 3 bases clipped from V and 8 bases from J, the junction kept 13 bases outside the gene matches. CDR1 and CDR2 from the germline V gene are MNHEY and SMNVEV (reference sequence). The CDR3 loop is CASSFLIQGAPRGYTF. The CDR3 region has the DNA TGTGCCAGCAGTTTTCTAATACAGGGGGCACCGAGGGGCTACACCTTC.

This clonotype was picked up a small number of times. This rearrangement joins TRBV7-2 to TRBJ2-3; 9 bases are a match to TRBD2. V dropped 5 bases and J dropped 1; count of bases not matched to a gene: 4. Germline CDR1 SGHTA, CDR2 FQGNSA. The length of the CDR3 is 15 residues. This chain's CDR3 is CASSQIAGGTDTQYF. For the CDR3, the DNA is TGTGCCAGCAGCCAAATAGCGGGGGGCACAGATACGCAGTATTTT. Full variable domain (rest looked up from reference TRBV7-2 and TRBJ2-3): GAGVSQSPSNKVTEKGKDVELRCDPISGHTALYWYRQSLGQGLEFLIYFQGNSAPDKSGLPSDRFSAERTGGSVSTLTIQRTQQEDSAVYLCASSQIAGGTDTQYFGPGTRLTVL.

This clonotype has at least ten counts. The V gene is TRBV5-1, the J gene TRBJ2-1; 13 nucleotides agree with TRBD2. The CDR3 extends over 15 amino acids. CDR1 is SGHRS and CDR2 is YFSETQ in the germline V gene. Trimming at V came to 3 bases and at J to 5 bases, leaving 2 bases not matched to a gene. The CDR3 region is CASSSLAGGDNEQFF. The DNA for the CDR3 is TGCGCCAGCAGCTCACTAGCGGGGGGGGACAATGAGCAGTTCTTC.

This clonotype was counted ten times or more. The CDR3, as DNA: TGTGCCAGCTCAGCCCCAGAACAGGGGAACACTGAAGCTTTCTTT. This encodes CASSAPEQGNTEAFF. V is TRBV18 and J is TRBJ1-1; the D gene is possibly TRBD1 (6 bases). Looked up from germline, CDR1 is KGHSH and CDR2 is LQKENI. This CDR3 contains 15 residues. The V end lost 5 bases, the J end lost 1 base, and 14 bases lay between the germline ends.

This clonotype was detected only a few times. V is TRBV20-1 and J is TRBJ2-1, with D possibly being TRBD1 or TRBD2 (6 bases each). This CDR3 contains 16 residues. Germline V gives CDR1 DFQATT, CDR2 SNEGSKA (reference sequence). The V gene lost 2 bases and the J gene lost 4 bases, with 18 bases spanning the gap. Here the CDR3 reads CSARPVGGRIYNEQFF. The CDR3 DNA follows: TGCAGTGCTAGACCCGTTGGGGGGCGAATATACAATGAGCAGTTCTTC.

This clonotype appeared a few times. The chain recombines TRBV10-3 with TRBJ1-2, with D tentatively TRBD1 (5 bases). Between the trimmed V and J ends, which lost 11 bases and 2 bases, there was a span of 18 bases. CDR1 and CDR2 (germline): ENHRY, SYGVKD. CDR3 length equals 14 residues. CDR3 coding DNA: TGTGCCGTCGAAACCGGGACTGCGAACTATGGCTACACCTTC. It encodes CAVETGTANYGYTF.

This clonotype appeared many times. This rearrangement joins TRBV6-5 to TRBJ1-1; maybe TRBD1 (5 bases). Germline loops: CDR1 MNHEY, CDR2 SVGAGI. The V end was cut by 2 bases, the J end by 6 bases, with 10 bases between. CDR3 length: 13 residues. The CDR3 sequence: CASSYGWGAEAFF. CDR3 DNA sequence: TGTGCCAGCAGTTACGGCTGGGGGGCTGAAGCTTTCTTT.

This clonotype came up many times. This sequence joins TRBV20-1 and TRBJ2-5; D unresolved. V gave up 1 base and J gave up 4 bases, with 10 bases separating them. The germline CDR1 and CDR2 sequences are DFQATT and SNEGSKA (reference sequence). The CDR3 consists of 13 residues. CDR3 DNA sequence: TGCAGTGCTAGAGTTGGAAGCAGAGAGACCCAGTACTTC. Protein: CSARVGSRETQYF.

This clonotype was counted at least ten times. CDR3 sequence (DNA): TGCAGTGCTAGGTTGACTAGCGGGGGACAAGAGACCCAGTACTTC. It codes for CSARLTSGGQETQYF. The V gene is TRBV20-1, the J gene TRBJ2-5; TRBD2 aligns across 12 bases. The J segment lost 2 bases and the V segment lost 3 bases, leaving 4 bases of the junction unmatched. Germline CDR1 reads DFQATT; CDR2 reads SNEGSKA (reference sequence). The CDR3 has 15 amino acids.

Only a few counts were recorded for this clonotype. The rearrangement joins TRBV6-6 to TRBJ2-7; no clear D. Trimming pared 6 bases from V and 10 bases from J, leaving 16 bases between. The CDR3 extends over 12 amino acids. Per germline, CDR1 MNHNY and CDR2 SVGAGI (reference sequence). CDR3 sequence reads: CASSKSTGYQYF. CDR3 sequence (DNA): TGTGCCAGCAGCAAGAGTACTGGTTATCAGTACTTC.

This clonotype has a handful of counts. The rearrangement links TRBV10-3 to TRBJ1-1, with D uncertain. The V gene lost 2 bases and the J gene lost 4 bases, with 11 bases spanning the gap. CDR3 length: 14 amino acids. Germline loops: CDR1 ENHRY, CDR2 SYGVKD. The CDR3 reads CAISEVQEGTEAFF. In DNA form, the CDR3 reads TGTGCCATCAGTGAGGTGCAGGAGGGCACTGAAGCTTTCTTT.

Many counts were recorded for this clonotype. This chain joins TRBV7-2 and TRBJ1-5, with D perhaps TRBD1 (5 bases). CDR1 is SGHTA and CDR2 is FQGNSA in the germline V gene. The CDR3 sequence is 15 residues long. The V end was cut by 5 bases, the J end by 5 bases, with 16 bases between. The CDR3 here is CASSPQARVDQPQHF. CDR3 in DNA: TGTGCCAGCAGCCCTCAGGCCAGGGTGGATCAGCCCCAGCATTTT.